This T cell receptor (beta chain) is drawn from a study of OX40 agonist ivuxolimab in advanced cancers. Overall study context: Patients treated during dose escalation were battling hepatocellular carcinoma, melanoma, renal cell or head and neck cancer. Study-wide points: Clones of CD4+ and CD8+ blood T cells grew by week 6 at doses of 0.1 to 3.0 mg/kg.

Points on this clone: Its target is not known.

The data were produced by immunoSEQ multiplex PCR, yet TCRdb's version contains in-frame clones alone and is incomplete. This table holds about 68,000 clones, approximately 80% found once. From germline, CDR1 is SGDLS and CDR2 YYNGEE. This CDR3 region has 18 residues. V was clipped by 2 bases and J by 6 bases; unmatched bases: 9. The clonotype was recovered from an adult with an advanced solid tumor such as melanoma, head and neck, liver or kidney cancer. The J gene is TRBJ2-3, the V gene TRBV9, with 16 bases that match TRBD2. The sequencing here drew on CD4+ or CD8+ T cells sorted from blood, taken in a trial of the OX40 agonist ivuxolimab. DNA of the CDR3: TGTGCCAGCAGCGTGGCTGGGACTAGCGGGGGGGCTTATGATACGCAGTATTTT. Residues: CASSVAGTSGGAYDTQYF.